This TCR beta chain was captured in a study of beta chain features in type 1 diabetes. The table lists this clone with a few counts. CD4+ cells of the naive, central memory, regulatory and stem cell-like memory types were sorted via CD45RO/CCR7/CD25/CD127/CD95/CD27. Investigators reverse transcribed all isolated RNA, so they sequenced expressed TCRB transcripts. The data were produced by immunoSEQ multiplex PCR, yet TCRdb's version contains in-frame clones alone and is incomplete. Here the sample spans fewer than 900,000 clones, about a sixth being singletons. CDR1 and CDR2 from the germline V gene are LNHNV and YYDKDF (reference sequence). V shed 5 bases and J 4 bases; nucleotides not matched to a gene: 14. The CDR3 is made up of 17 amino acids.

Sequencing was carried out using naive CD4+ T cells from blood. This receptor was obtained from a woman in her late teens or twenties in good health. The gene calls are TRBV15 and TRBJ2-1, with 7 nucleotides matching TRBD2. As DNA, the CDR3 is TGTGCCACCAGCCAAGGGTGGTTGAGGGAGGGATACAATGAGCAGTTCTTC. This sequence encodes CATSQGWLREGYNEQFF.